This TCR beta chain was obtained from a study of human T cells and chemical hapten exposure. Time point defined: pre-sensitization, week 0. Described treatment: therapeutic diphenylcyclopropenone sensitization with weekly scalp DPC. This CDR3 is 15 amino acids long. The V end lost 5 bases, the J end lost 5 bases, and 15 bases lay between the germline ends. Germline V CDR1 and CDR2: SGHAT, FQNNGV. TCRdb ran MiXCR on the RACE reads and lists one entry per CDR3 protein. The sample has fewer than 140,000 distinct CDR3 sequences, roughly an eighth seen once; the top ten hold over 1.5%. The TCR originated in a woman in her 50s with alopecia areata. Some clones in this sample may be carry-over from other donors' samples. The V and J genes are TRBV11-2 and TRBJ2-2; D is undetermined. The specimen comprised whole blood, sampled in connection with sensitization to the hapten diphenylcyclopropenone (DPC). The CDR3 bases are TGTGCCAGCAGCCTCCTTCTCGGTGGAACCGGGGAGCTGTTTTTT. Protein product: CASSLLLGGTGELFF.